These T cell receptor beta chains were read from a single sample in a study of blood T cell repertoires in COVID-19. Sequencing was performed with immunoSEQ multiplex PCR; in TCRdb, only in-frame clones are kept and a portion is missing. Among some 220,000 clones, more than 65% were seen once, and the ten largest hold approximately 2.5%. Sample: peripheral blood. All receptors derive from an older woman with acute or convalescent COVID-19. The CDR3 runs from the conserved cysteine through the conserved F or W. D genes are given only for firm matches. Size values are once, few and many counts, or a class for expanded clones, and some rows have none.

clone size: -
D gene: TRBD1
J gene: TRBJ1-5
V gene: TRBV7-8
CDR3 protein: CASSPIMGAGTGKGQPQHF
CDR3 DNA: TGTGCCAGCAGCCCCATTATGGGGGCCGGGACAGGGAAAGGTCAGCCCCAGCATTTT

clone size: -
D gene: -
J gene: TRBJ1-1
V gene: TRBV18
CDR3 protein: CASSPRTGIEAFF
CDR3 DNA: TGTGCCAGCTCACCACGAACAGGGATTGAAGCTTTCTTT

clone size: -
D gene: TRBD1
J gene: TRBJ2-2
V gene: TRBV7-9
CDR3 protein: CASSGQGASNTRELFF
CDR3 DNA: TGTGCCAGCAGCGGACAGGGGGCATCGAACACCAGGGAGCTGTTTTTT

clone size: -
D gene: -
J gene: TRBJ1-2
V gene: TRBV21-1
CDR3 protein: CASSKEISVHYGYTF
CDR3 DNA: TGTGCCAGCAGCAAAGAGATTTCAGTACACTATGGCTACACCTTC

clone size: -
D gene: -
J gene: TRBJ1-2
V gene: TRBV3-1/TRBV3-2
CDR3 protein: CASSQEVAQGYGYTF
CDR3 DNA: TGTGCCAGCAGCCAAGAAGTTGCACAGGGCTATGGCTACACCTTC

clone size: once
D gene: -
J gene: TRBJ1-1
V gene: TRBV5-4
CDR3 protein: CASSLTGENTEAFF
CDR3 DNA: TGTGCCAGCAGCCTGACAGGCGAAAACACTGAAGCTTTCTTT

clone size: -
D gene: -
J gene: TRBJ2-7
V gene: TRBV5-6
CDR3 protein: CASSLTGTGVALSSYEQYF
CDR3 DNA: TGTGCCAGCAGCTTGACCGGGACGGGGGTCGCTCTAAGCTCCTACGAGCAGTACTTC

clone size: -
D gene: -
J gene: TRBJ2-3
V gene: TRBV9
CDR3 protein: CASSPSGSRNTQYF
CDR3 DNA: TGTGCCAGCAGCCCCTCCGGTTCCCGAAATACGCAGTATTTT

clone size: -
D gene: TRBD2
J gene: TRBJ2-1
V gene: TRBV7-9
CDR3 protein: CASSTASGGAPEQFF
CDR3 DNA: TGTGCCAGCAGTACAGCTAGCGGGGGGGCCCCTGAGCAGTTCTTC

clone size: -
D gene: TRBD2
J gene: TRBJ2-1
V gene: TRBV6-5
CDR3 protein: CASKGSGGNNEQFF
CDR3 DNA: TGTGCCAGCAAGGGTAGCGGGGGAAACAATGAGCAGTTCTTC

clone size: few
D gene: -
J gene: TRBJ1-6
V gene: TRBV19
CDR3 protein: CASHRATYNSPLHF
CDR3 DNA: TGTGCCAGCCACAGAGCTACTTATAATTCACCCCTCCACTTT

clone size: -
D gene: -
J gene: TRBJ2-7
V gene: TRBV3-1/TRBV3-2
CDR3 protein: CASSQRRGLYEQYF
CDR3 DNA: TGTGCCAGCAGCCAGCGGAGGGGTCTCTACGAGCAGTACTTC

clone size: -
D gene: -
J gene: TRBJ2-7
V gene: TRBV7-9
CDR3 protein: CASSTRQSSYEQYF
CDR3 DNA: TGTGCCAGCAGCACCCGACAGAGCTCCTACGAGCAGTACTTC

clone size: many
D gene: -
J gene: TRBJ2-1
V gene: TRBV29-1
CDR3 protein: CSVGLYNEQFF
CDR3 DNA: TGCAGCGTTGGACTTTACAATGAGCAGTTCTTC

clone size: -
D gene: TRBD2
J gene: TRBJ2-1
V gene: TRBV3-1/TRBV3-2
CDR3 protein: CASSMGTSPFGSYNEQFF
CDR3 DNA: TGTGCCAGCAGCATGGGGACTAGCCCATTTGGCTCCTACAATGAGCAGTTCTTC

clone size: -
D gene: -
J gene: TRBJ1-5
V gene: TRBV19
CDR3 protein: CASSGPSGFSSQPQHF
CDR3 DNA: TGTGCCAGTAGTGGACCATCAGGGTTCAGTAGTCAGCCCCAGCATTTT

clone size: -
D gene: -
J gene: TRBJ2-2
V gene: TRBV7-6
CDR3 protein: CASSLNFRERDTGELFF
CDR3 DNA: TGTGCCAGCAGCTTAAACTTCAGGGAACGGGACACCGGGGAGCTGTTTTTT

clone size: once
D gene: -
J gene: TRBJ2-2
V gene: TRBV4-2
CDR3 protein: CASSQVSGAPNTGELFF
CDR3 DNA: TGTGCCAGCAGCCAAGTGAGTGGGGCCCCGAACACCGGGGAGCTGTTTTTT

clone size: -
D gene: -
J gene: TRBJ2-3
V gene: TRBV6-5
CDR3 protein: CASSYTRGGADTQYF
CDR3 DNA: TGTGCCAGCAGTTACACGAGGGGGGGGGCAGATACGCAGTATTTT

clone size: -
D gene: TRBD2
J gene: TRBJ2-3
V gene: TRBV9
CDR3 protein: CASSVSGGASDTQYF
CDR3 DNA: TGTGCCAGCAGCGTTAGCGGGGGGGCCTCAGATACGCAGTATTTT

clone size: -
D gene: TRBD2
J gene: TRBJ2-7
V gene: TRBV27
CDR3 protein: CASRDGLAYEQYF
CDR3 DNA: TGTGCCAGCAGAGACGGACTAGCCTACGAGCAGTACTTC

clone size: -
D gene: TRBD1
J gene: TRBJ2-3
V gene: TRBV2
CDR3 protein: CASSPQGAQADTQYF
CDR3 DNA: TGTGCCAGCAGTCCCCAGGGGGCTCAAGCAGATACGCAGTATTTT

clone size: -
D gene: TRBD2
J gene: TRBJ2-1
V gene: TRBV28
CDR3 protein: CASSRPGGNEQFF
CDR3 DNA: TGTGCCAGCAGTCGCCCGGGGGGAAATGAGCAGTTCTTC

clone size: -
D gene: -
J gene: TRBJ1-2
V gene: TRBV5-4
CDR3 protein: CASSQGGALGDYGYTF
CDR3 DNA: TGTGCCAGCAGCCAGGGCGGGGCGCTGGGGGACTATGGCTACACCTTC

clone size: -
D gene: -
J gene: TRBJ1-1
V gene: TRBV3-1/TRBV3-2
CDR3 protein: CASSQDRGRNTEAFF
CDR3 DNA: TGTGCCAGCAGCCAAGATCGGGGTAGGAACACTGAAGCTTTCTTT

clone size: -
D gene: -
J gene: TRBJ1-6
V gene: TRBV5-4
CDR3 protein: CASRLGPDINSPLHF
CDR3 DNA: TGTGCCAGCAGATTGGGCCCAGATATTAATTCACCCCTCCACTTT

clone size: -
D gene: TRBD1
J gene: TRBJ1-1
V gene: TRBV18
CDR3 protein: CASGNRGVNTEAFF
CDR3 DNA: TGTGCCAGCGGAAACAGGGGAGTGAACACTGAAGCTTTCTTT

clone size: -
D gene: -
J gene: TRBJ1-3
V gene: TRBV3-1/TRBV3-2
CDR3 protein: CASSQDPQGAGNTIYF
CDR3 DNA: TGTGCCAGCAGCCAAGACCCACAGGGAGCTGGAAACACCATATATTTT

clone size: -
D gene: -
J gene: TRBJ1-2
V gene: TRBV19
CDR3 protein: CASTAGRNYGYTF
CDR3 DNA: TGTGCCAGTACGGCGGGCCGGAACTATGGCTACACCTTC

clone size: -
D gene: TRBD1
J gene: TRBJ1-2
V gene: TRBV5-8
CDR3 protein: CASSPTGGWYGYTF
CDR3 DNA: TGTGCCAGCAGCCCGACAGGGGGCTGGTATGGCTACACCTTC

clone size: -
D gene: -
J gene: TRBJ1-2
V gene: TRBV29-1
CDR3 protein: CSVGGNGYTF
CDR3 DNA: TGCAGCGTCGGGGGAAATGGCTACACCTTC

clone size: -
D gene: -
J gene: TRBJ1-2
V gene: TRBV27
CDR3 protein: CASRDSLGGYTF
CDR3 DNA: TGTGCCAGCAGGGACTCTCTCGGGGGCTACACCTTC

clone size: few
D gene: TRBD1
J gene: TRBJ1-2
V gene: TRBV7-2
CDR3 protein: CASSSNRGGYTF
CDR3 DNA: TGTGCCAGCAGCTCTAACAGGGGTGGCTACACCTTC